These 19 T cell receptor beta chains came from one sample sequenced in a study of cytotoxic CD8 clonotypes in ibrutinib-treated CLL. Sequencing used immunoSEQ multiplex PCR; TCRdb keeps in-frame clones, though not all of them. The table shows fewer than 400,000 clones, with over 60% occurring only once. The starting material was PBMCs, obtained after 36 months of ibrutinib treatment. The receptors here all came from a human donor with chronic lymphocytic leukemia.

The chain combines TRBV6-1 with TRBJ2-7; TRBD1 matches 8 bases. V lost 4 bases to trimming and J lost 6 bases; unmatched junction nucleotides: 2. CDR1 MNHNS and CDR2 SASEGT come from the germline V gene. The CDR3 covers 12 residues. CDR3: CASSARGLEQYF. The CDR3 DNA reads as TGTGCCAGCAGTGCCAGGGGGCTCGAGCAGTACTTC.

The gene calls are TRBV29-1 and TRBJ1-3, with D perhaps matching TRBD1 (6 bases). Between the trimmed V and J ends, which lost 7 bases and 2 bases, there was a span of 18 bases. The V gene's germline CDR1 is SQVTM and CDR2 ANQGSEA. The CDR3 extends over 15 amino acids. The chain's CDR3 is CSATYRVGPGNTIYF. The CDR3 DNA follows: TGCAGCGCCACATACAGGGTTGGTCCTGGAAACACCATATATTTT.

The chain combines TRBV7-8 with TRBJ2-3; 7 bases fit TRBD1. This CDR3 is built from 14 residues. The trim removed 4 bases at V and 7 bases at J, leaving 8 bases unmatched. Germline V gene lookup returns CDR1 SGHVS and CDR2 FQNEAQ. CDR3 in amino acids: CASSSENRGNTQYF. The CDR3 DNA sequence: TGTGCCAGCAGCTCCGAGAACAGGGGAAATACGCAGTATTTT.

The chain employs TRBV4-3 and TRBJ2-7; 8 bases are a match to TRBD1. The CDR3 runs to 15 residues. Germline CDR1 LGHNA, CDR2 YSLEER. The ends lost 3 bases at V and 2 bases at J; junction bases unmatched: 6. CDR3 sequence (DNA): TGCGCCAGCAGCCAGGCCCCACAGGGGGCCTACGAGCAGTACTTC. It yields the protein CASSQAPQGAYEQYF.

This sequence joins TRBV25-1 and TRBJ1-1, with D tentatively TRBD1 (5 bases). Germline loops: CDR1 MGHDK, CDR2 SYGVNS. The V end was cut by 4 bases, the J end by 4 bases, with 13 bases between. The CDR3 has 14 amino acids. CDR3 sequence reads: CASSGRGGGTEAFF. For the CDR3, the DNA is TGTGCCAGCAGTGGACGCGGCGGGGGCACTGAAGCTTTCTTT.

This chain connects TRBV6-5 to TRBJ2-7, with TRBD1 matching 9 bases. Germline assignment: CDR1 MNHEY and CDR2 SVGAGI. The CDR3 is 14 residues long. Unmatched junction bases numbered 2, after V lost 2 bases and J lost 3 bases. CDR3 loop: CASSYGTGIYEQYF. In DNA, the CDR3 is TGTGCCAGCAGTTACGGGACAGGGATCTACGAGCAGTACTTC.

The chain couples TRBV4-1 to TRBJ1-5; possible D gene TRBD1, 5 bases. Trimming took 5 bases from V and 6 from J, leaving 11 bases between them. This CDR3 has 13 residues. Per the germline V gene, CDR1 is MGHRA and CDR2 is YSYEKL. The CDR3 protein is CASSGWGGQPQHF. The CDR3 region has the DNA TGCGCCAGCAGCGGTTGGGGGGGTCAGCCCCAGCATTTT.

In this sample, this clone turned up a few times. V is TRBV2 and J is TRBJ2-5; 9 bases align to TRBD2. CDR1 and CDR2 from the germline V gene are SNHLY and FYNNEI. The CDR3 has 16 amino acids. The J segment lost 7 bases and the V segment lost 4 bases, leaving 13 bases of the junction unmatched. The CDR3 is CASSGWLSSGVVTQYF. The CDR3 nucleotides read TGTGCCAGCAGTGGGTGGTTATCTAGCGGGGTTGTGACCCAGTACTTC.

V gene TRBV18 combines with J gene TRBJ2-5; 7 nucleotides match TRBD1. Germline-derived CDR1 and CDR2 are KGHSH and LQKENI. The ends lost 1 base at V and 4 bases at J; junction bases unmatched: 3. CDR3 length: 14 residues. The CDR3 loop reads CASSPRPGGETQYF. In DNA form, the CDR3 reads TGTGCCAGCTCACCACGTCCAGGGGGAGAGACCCAGTACTTC.

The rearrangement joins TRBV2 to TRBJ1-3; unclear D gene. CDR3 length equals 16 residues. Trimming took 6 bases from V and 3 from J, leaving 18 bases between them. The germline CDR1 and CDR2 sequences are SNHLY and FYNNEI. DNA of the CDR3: TGTGCCAGCAGGGCTTACCGTCTTTCAAATGGAAACACCATATATTTT. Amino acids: CASRAYRLSNGNTIYF.

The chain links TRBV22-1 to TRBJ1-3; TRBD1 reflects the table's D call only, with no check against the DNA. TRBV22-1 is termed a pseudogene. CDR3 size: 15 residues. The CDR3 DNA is TGTCCTGGGAGCGCACTACAGGGGTTTGGAAACACCATATATTTT. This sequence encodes CPGSALQGFGNTIYF.

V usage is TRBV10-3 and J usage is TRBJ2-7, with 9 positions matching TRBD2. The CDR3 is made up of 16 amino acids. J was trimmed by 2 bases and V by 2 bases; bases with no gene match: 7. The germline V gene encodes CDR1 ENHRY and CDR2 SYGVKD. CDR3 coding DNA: TGTGCCATCAGTGAGGCCGGACTAGCGCTCACCTACGAGCAGTACTTC. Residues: CAISEAGLALTYEQYF.

The CDR3 reads CASSFSRGGYEQYF. Here the CDR3 DNA reads TGTGCCAGCAGCTTTAGCCGGGGCGGTTACGAGCAGTACTTC. The chain has TRBV5-4 and TRBJ2-7; either TRBD1 or TRBD2 may supply D (5 bases each). Germline V gene data show CDR1 as SGHNT and CDR2 as YYREEE (reference sequence). CDR3 length: 14 residues. V lost 2 bases and J 4 bases, leaving 13 bases between the germline ends.

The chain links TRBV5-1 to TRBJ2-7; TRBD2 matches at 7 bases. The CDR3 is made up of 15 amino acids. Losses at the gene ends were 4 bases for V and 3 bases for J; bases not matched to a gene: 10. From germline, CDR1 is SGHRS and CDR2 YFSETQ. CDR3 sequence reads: CASSATGLVSYEQYF. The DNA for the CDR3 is TGCGCCAGCAGCGCAACCGGACTAGTCAGCTACGAGCAGTACTTC.

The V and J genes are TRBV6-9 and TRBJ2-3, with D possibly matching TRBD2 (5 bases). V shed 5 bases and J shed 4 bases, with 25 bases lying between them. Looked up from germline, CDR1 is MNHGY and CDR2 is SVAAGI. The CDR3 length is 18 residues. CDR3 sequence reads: CASSIPPNTMGSSDTQYF. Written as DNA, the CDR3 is TGTGCCAGCAGTATACCCCCAAATACCATGGGGAGCTCAGATACGCAGTATTTT.

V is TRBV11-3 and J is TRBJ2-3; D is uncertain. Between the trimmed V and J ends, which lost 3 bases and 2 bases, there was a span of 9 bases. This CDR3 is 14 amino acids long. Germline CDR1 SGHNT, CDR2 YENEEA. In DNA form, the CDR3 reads TGTGCCAGCAGCTTCCAGTGGCTCACAGATACGCAGTATTTT. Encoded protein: CASSFQWLTDTQYF.

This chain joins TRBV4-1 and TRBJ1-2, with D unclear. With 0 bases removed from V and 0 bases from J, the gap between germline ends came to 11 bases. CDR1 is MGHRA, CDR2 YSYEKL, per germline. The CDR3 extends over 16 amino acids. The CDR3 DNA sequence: TGCGCCAGCAGCCAAGATGGCCGCATAGCTAACTATGGCTACACCTTC. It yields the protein CASSQDGRIANYGYTF.

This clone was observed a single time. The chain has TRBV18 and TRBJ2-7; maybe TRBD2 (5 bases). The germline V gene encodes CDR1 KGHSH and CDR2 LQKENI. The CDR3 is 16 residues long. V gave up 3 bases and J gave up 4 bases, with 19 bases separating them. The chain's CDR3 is CASSPQPSTIYYEQYF. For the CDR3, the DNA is TGTGCCAGCTCACCCCAACCGTCGACTATTTATTACGAGCAGTACTTC. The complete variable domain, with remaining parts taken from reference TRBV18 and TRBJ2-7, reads NAGVMQNPRHLVRRRGQEARLRCSPMKGHSHVYWYRQLPEEGLKFMVYLQKENIIDESGMPKERFSAEFPKEGPSILRIQQVVRGDSAAYFCASSPQPSTIYYEQYFGPGTRLTVT.

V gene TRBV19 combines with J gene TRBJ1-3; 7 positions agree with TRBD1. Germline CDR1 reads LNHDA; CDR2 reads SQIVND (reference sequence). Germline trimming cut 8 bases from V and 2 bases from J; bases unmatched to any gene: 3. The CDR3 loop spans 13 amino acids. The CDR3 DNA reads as TGTGCCAGTCAGGGGGTAGCTGGAAACACCATATATTTT. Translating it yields CASQGVAGNTIYF. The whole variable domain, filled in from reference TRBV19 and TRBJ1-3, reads DGGITQSPKYLFRKEGQNVTLSCEQNLNHDAMYWYRQDPGQGLRLIYYSQIVNDFQKGDIAEGYSVSREKKESFPLTVTSAQKNPTAFYLCASQGVAGNTIYFGEGSWLTVV.